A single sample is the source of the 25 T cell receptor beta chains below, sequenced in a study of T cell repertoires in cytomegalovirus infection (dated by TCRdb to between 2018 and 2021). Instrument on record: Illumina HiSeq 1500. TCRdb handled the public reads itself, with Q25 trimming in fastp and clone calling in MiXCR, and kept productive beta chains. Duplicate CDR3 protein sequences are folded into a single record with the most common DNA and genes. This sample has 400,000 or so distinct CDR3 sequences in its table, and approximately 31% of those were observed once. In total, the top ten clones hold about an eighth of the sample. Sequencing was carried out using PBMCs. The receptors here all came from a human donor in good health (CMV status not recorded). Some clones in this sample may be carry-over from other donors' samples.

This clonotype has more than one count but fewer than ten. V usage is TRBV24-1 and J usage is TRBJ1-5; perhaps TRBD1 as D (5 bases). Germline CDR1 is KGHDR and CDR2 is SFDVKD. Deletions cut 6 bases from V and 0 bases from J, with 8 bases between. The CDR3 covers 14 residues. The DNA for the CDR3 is TGTGCCACCAGTCAGGGATATAGCAATCAGCCCCAGCATTTT. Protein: CATSQGYSNQPQHF.

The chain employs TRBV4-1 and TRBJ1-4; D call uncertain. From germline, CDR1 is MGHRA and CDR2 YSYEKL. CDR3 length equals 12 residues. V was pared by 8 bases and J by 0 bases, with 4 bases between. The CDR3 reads CASAATNEKLFF. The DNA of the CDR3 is TGCGCCAGCGCTGCAACTAATGAAAAACTGTTTTTT.

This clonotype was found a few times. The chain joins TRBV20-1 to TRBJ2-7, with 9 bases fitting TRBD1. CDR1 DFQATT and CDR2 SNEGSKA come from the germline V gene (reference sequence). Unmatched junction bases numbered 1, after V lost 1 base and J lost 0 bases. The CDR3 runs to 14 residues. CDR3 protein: CSARGTGASYEQYF. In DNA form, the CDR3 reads TGCAGTGCTAGAGGGACAGGGGCCTCCTACGAGCAGTACTTC.

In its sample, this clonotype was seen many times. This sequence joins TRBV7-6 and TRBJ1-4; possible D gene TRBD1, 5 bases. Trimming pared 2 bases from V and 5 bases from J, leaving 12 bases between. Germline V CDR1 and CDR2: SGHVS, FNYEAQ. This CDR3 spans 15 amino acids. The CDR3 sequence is CASSLTAGGNEKLFF. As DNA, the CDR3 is TGTGCCAGCAGCTTAACGGCGGGGGGGAATGAAAAACTGTTTTTT.

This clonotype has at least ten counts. CDR3 sequence (DNA): TGTGCCAGCAGTTTATCGACCGGGAACACTGAAGCTTTCTTT. Translation: CASSLSTGNTEAFF. The chain is built from TRBV27 and TRBJ1-1; no reliable D call. The CDR3 contains 14 residues. Germline V gene data show CDR1 as MNHEY and CDR2 as SMNVEV (reference sequence). Trimming stripped 0 bases from V and 1 base from J, with 6 bases between.

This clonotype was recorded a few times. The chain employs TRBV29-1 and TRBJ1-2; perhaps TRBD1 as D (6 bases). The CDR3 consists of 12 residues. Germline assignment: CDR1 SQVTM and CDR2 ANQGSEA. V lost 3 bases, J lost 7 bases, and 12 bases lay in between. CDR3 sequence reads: CSVDQGKAGYTF. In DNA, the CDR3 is TGCAGCGTTGACCAGGGGAAAGCTGGCTACACCTTC.

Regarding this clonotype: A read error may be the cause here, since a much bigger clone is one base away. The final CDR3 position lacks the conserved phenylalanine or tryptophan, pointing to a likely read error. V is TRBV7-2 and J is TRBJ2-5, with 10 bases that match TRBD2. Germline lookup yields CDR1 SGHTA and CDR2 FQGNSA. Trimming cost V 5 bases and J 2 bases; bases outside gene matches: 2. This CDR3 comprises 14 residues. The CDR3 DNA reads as TGTGCCAGCAGCCGGACTAGCGGTCAAGAGACCCAGTACTGC. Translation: CASSRTSGQETQYC.

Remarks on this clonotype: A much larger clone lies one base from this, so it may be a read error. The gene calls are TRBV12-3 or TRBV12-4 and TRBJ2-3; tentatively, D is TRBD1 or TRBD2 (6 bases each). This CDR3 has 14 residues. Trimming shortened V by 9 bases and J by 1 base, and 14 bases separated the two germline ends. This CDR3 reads CARSGARGTDTQYF. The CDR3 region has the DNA TGTGCCAGATCGGGGGCGCGGGGCACAGATACGCAGTATTTT.

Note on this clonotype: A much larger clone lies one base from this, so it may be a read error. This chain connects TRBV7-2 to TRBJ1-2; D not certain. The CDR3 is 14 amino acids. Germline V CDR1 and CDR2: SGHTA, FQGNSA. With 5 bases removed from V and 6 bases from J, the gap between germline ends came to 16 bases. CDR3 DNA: TGTGCCAGCAGCACGGCTCTCACACCCAATGGCTACACCTTC. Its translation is CASSTALTPNGYTF.

The CDR3 loop is CASSPGGGGQPQHF. The CDR3 DNA reads TGTGCCAGCAGCCCCGGAGGGGGGGGTCAGCCCCAGCATTTT. The chain carries TRBV5-5 and TRBJ1-5, with a possible D match to TRBD1 (6 bases). In germline, CDR1 is SGHKS, CDR2 YYEKEE (reference sequence). The CDR3 is 14 amino acids. Between the trimmed V and J ends, which lost 4 bases and 6 bases, there was a span of 14 bases.

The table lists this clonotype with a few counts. CDR3 DNA sequence: TGTGCCAGCAGCTCCGCAGGGGCGAGCAATCAGCCCCAGCATTTT. This sequence encodes CASSSAGASNQPQHF. The chain carries TRBV28 and TRBJ1-5; TRBD1 is a possible D gene (6 bases). CDR3 length: 15 amino acids. The V end was cut by 6 bases, the J end by 1 base, with 13 bases between. Germline V gives CDR1 MDHEN, CDR2 SYDVKM.

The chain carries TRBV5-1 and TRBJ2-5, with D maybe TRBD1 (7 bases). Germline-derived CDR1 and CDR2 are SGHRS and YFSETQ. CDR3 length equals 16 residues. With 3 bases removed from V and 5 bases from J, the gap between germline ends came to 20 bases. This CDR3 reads CASSSGTAFAGETQYF. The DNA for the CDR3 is TGCGCCAGCAGCTCCGGGACAGCCTTCGCGGGGGAGACCCAGTACTTC. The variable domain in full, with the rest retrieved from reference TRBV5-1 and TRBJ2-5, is KAGVTQTPRYLIKTRGQQVTLSCSPISGHRSVSWYQQTPGQGLQFLFEYFSETQRNKGNFPGRFSGRQFSNSRSEMNVSTLELGDSALYLCASSSGTAFAGETQYFGPGTRLLVL.

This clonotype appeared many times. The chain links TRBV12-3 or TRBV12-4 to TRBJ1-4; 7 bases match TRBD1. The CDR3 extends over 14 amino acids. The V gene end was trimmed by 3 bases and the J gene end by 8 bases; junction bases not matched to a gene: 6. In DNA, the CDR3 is TGTGCCAGCAGTTTTCCCGGACAGGCCGAAAAACTGTTTTTT. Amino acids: CASSFPGQAEKLFF.

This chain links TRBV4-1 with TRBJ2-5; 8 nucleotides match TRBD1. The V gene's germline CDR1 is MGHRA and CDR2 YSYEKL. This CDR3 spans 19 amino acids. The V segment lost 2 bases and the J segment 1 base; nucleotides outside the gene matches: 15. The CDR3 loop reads CASSQPTGEALLAQETQYF. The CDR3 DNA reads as TGCGCCAGCAGCCAACCGACAGGGGAGGCCCTTCTAGCCCAAGAGACCCAGTACTTC.

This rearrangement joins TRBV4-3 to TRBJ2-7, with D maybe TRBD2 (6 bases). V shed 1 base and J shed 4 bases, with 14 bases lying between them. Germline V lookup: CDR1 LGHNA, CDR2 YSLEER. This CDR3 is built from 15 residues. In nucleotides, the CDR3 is TGCGCCAGCAGCCAAGGGGTCGCGGGAAATTACGAGCAGTACTTC. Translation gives CASSQGVAGNYEQYF.

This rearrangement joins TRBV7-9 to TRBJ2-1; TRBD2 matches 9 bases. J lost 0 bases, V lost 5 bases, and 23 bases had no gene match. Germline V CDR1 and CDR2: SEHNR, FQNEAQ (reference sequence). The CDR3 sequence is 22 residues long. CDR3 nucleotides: TGTGCCAGCAGCATCTCCCCCGTTGTGGGACTAGCTGTACGAAGCTCCTACAATGAGCAGTTCTTC. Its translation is CASSISPVVGLAVRSSYNEQFF.

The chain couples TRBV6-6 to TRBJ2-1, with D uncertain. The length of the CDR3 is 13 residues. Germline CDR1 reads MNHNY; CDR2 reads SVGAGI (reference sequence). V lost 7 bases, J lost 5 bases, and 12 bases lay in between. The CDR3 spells CASNNHRNNEQFF. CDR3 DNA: TGTGCCAGCAACAACCACCGGAACAATGAGCAGTTCTTC.

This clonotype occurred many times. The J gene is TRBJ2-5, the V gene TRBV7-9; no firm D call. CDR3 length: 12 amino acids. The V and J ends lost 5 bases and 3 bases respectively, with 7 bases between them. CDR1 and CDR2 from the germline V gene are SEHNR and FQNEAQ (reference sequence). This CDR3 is CASSRQEETQYF. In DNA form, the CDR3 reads TGTGCCAGCAGCAGACAAGAAGAGACCCAGTACTTC.

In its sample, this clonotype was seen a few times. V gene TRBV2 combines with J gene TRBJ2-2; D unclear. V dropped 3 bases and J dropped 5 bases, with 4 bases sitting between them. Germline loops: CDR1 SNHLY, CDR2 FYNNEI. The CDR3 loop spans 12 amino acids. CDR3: CASSERTGELFF. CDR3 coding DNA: TGTGCCAGCAGTGAGAGGACCGGGGAGCTGTTTTTT.

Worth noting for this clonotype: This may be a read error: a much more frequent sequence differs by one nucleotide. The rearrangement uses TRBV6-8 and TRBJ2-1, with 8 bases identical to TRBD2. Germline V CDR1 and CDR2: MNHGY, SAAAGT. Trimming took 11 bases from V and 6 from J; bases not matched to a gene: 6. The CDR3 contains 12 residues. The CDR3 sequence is CARGSGSNEQFF. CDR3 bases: TGTGCCCGCGGGAGCGGGAGCAATGAGCAGTTCTTC.

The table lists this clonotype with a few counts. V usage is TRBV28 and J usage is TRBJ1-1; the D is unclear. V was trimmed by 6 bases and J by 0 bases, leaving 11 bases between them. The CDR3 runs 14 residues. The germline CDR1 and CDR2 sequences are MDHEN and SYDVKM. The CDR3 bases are TGTGCCAGCAGAAACAGCCTCATGAACACTGAAGCTTTCTTT. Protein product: CASRNSLMNTEAFF.

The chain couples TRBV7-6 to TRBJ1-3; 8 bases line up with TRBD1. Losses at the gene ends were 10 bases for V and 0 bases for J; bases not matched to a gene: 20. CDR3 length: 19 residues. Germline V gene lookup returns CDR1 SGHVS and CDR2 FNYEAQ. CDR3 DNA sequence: TGTGCCATCAGACCAACGGACAGGGCCGCCATCCTCTCTGGAAACACCATATATTTT. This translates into CAIRPTDRAAILSGNTIYF.

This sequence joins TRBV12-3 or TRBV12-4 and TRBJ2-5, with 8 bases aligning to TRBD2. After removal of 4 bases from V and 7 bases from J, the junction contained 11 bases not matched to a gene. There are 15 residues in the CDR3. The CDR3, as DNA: TGTGCCAGCAGTTCAGGACTAGCCGACAAGGGGACCCAGTACTTC. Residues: CASSSGLADKGTQYF.

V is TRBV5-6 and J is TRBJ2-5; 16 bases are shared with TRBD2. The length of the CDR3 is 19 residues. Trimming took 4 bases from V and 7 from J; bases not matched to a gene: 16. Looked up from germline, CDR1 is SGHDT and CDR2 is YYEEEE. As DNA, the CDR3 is TGTGCCAGCAGCCCAGGGACTAGCGGGGGGGTAGCTTTCCGAGCGACCCAGTACTTC. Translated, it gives CASSPGTSGGVAFRATQYF.

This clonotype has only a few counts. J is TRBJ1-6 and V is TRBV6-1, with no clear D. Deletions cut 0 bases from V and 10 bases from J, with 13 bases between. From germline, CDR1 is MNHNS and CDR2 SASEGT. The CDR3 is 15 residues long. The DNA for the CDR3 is TGTGCCAGCAGTGAAGCGGAAAGGGCGCGCTCACCCCTCCACTTT. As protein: CASSEAERARSPLHF.